This T cell receptor beta chain was retrieved from a study of blood T cell repertoires in COVID-19. On the study more broadly: From the United States, Italy and Spain came samples of acute and convalescent COVID-19. Sources were T cells, B-cell-depleted T cells, or PBMCs; the material itself was cDNA or gDNA.

CDR1 is MDHEN, CDR2 SYDVKM, per germline. This CDR3 is 15 amino acids long. The V gene lost 5 bases and the J gene lost 5 bases, with 18 bases spanning the gap. In the study's own analysis: Amplification from reference gene primers served as the basis for estimated nucleated cell counts. TCRdb's table, derived via immunoSEQ multiplex PCR, lists solely in-frame clones and lacks some. V and J calls and clone size come straight from that table; D and trimming were deduced from the DNA. The table records some 99,000 clones, 70% to 85% of them present only once. This receptor was taken from a woman of 80 years or more with active or convalescent COVID-19. The V and J genes are TRBV28 and TRBJ1-1; no reliable D call. Material for sequencing was peripheral blood. As DNA, the CDR3 is TGTGCCAGCAGTGAGAGGGAGGGAGAACATACTGAAGCTTTCTTT. Its protein is CASSEREGEHTEAFF.